This record concerns one T cell receptor beta chain sequence. Per the authors' pipeline: Estimation of nucleated cell counts was performed using reference gene primer amplification. Clones were sequenced by immunoSEQ multiplex PCR, and TCRdb holds only the in-frame ones, with some missing. Clone size and V and J calls were adopted from that table, with D and trimming inferred from the DNA. The sample shows roughly 180,000 clones, about 85% of them seen only once. The CDR3 has 15 amino acids. The V and J ends lost 4 bases and 6 bases, in that order; junction bases with no gene match: 12. Germline V CDR1 and CDR2: SGHRS, YFSETQ. The data were taken from a study of blood T cell repertoires in COVID-19. Whole-study context: The origin of the acute and convalescent COVID-19 samples was the United States, Italy and Spain.

The receptor comes from a man between 60 and 70 years old who had recovered from COVID-19. Source material: peripheral blood. The chain is built from TRBV5-1 and TRBJ1-2; TRBD1 aligns across 7 bases. In DNA, the CDR3 is TGCGCCAGCAGCCCTACCCGGACAGGAGTTAATGGCTACACCTTC. It translates to CASSPTRTGVNGYTF.